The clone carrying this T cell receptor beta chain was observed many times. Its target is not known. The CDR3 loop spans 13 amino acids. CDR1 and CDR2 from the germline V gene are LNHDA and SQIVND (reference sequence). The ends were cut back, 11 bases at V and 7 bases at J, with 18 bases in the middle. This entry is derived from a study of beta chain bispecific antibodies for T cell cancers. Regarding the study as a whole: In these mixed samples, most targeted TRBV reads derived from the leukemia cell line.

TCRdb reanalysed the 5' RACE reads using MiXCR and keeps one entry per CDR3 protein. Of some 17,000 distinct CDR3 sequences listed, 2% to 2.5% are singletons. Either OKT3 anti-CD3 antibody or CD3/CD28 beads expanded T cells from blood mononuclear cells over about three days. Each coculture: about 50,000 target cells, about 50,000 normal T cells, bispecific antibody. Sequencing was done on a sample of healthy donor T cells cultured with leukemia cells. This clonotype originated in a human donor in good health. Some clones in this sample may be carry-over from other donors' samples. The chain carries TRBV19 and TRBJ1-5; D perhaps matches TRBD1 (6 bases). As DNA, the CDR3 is TGTGCCGGAGGGTGGGGGACACGGCAGCCCCAGCATTTT. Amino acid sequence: CAGGWGTRQPQHF.